This TCR beta chain was profiled in a study of T-cell reconstitution after alpha-beta-depleted transplantation in children. The ends were cut back, 6 bases at V and 0 bases at J, with 9 bases in the middle. The CDR3 contains 15 residues. CDR1 ENHRY and CDR2 SYGVKD come from the germline V gene. This clonotype was seen more than once but under ten times. During its preparation, the TCRbeta library received unique molecular identifiers. TCRdb recomputed calls from the PCR reads with MiXCR, one row per CDR3 protein. The table includes about 610,000 distinct CDR3 sequences, under 12% detected once. This receptor was obtained from a human donor who donated a stem cell graft to a child with acute myeloid leukemia. The material sequenced was PBMCs from the stem cell graft donor, taken from the stem cell graft. The chain has TRBV10-3 and TRBJ2-6; D gene uncertain. In DNA, the CDR3 is TGTGCCATCAGCGACGATCTCTCTGGGGCCAACGTCCTGACTTTC. Protein: CAISDDLSGANVLTF.